Shown below are 29 T cell receptor beta chains from a single sample sequenced in a study of Ad26.COV2.S vaccination and SARS-CoV-2 variants. The protocol was immunoSEQ multiplex PCR, while the TCRdb copy is restricted to in-frame clones and leaves out a portion. Here the sample spans approximately 340,000 clones, 90% to 95% being singletons. Sequenced here: peripheral blood, sampled after recovery from COVID-19. The receptor source for this set is a human donor who had recovered from COVID-19.

This rearrangement joins TRBV5-6 to TRBJ2-7; the D gene is possibly TRBD1 (5 bases). The V gene lost 0 bases and the J gene lost 2 bases, with 6 bases spanning the gap. The germline V gene has CDR1 SGHDT and CDR2 YYEEEE. This CDR3 is built from 13 residues. Here the CDR3 reads CASSLAGPYEQYF. The CDR3, as DNA: TGTGCCAGCAGCTTGGCAGGGCCCTACGAGCAGTACTTC.

The chain links TRBV5-1 to TRBJ1-1, with D perhaps matching TRBD1 (6 bases). Germline V CDR1 and CDR2: SGHRS, YFSETQ. The CDR3 totals 15 residues. V dropped 4 bases and J dropped 5 bases, with 18 bases sitting between them. The CDR3 region is CASSPGTLARTEAFF. In nucleotides, the CDR3 is TGCGCCAGCAGCCCGGGGACATTGGCTAGGACTGAAGCTTTCTTT.

The rearrangement joins TRBV10-3 to TRBJ1-2, with 11 bases that match TRBD1. V was pared by 8 bases and J by 3 bases, with 5 bases of the junction left unmatched. The CDR3 totals 14 residues. The germline gives CDR1 ENHRY, CDR2 SYGVKD. The CDR3 spells CAIGGQGADYGYTF. The DNA of the CDR3 is TGTGCCATCGGTGGACAGGGGGCGGACTATGGCTACACCTTC.

This clone was detected a few times. CDR3 region: CASRPTGSNQPQHF. Written as DNA, the CDR3 is TGTGCCAGCAGGCCTACAGGTAGCAATCAGCCCCAGCATTTT. The V and J genes are TRBV7-9 and TRBJ1-5; D might be TRBD1 (5 bases). V was clipped by 6 bases and J by 0 bases, with 9 bases between them. The length of the CDR3 is 14 residues. Germline-derived CDR1 and CDR2 are SEHNR and FQNEAQ (reference sequence).

The chain couples TRBV15 to TRBJ1-5, with a tentative D call TRBD1 (5 bases). The CDR3 is 15 residues long. Trimming stripped 0 bases from V and 7 bases from J, with 13 bases between. Germline V gene sequence: CDR1 LNHNV, CDR2 YYDKDF (reference sequence). This chain's CDR3 is CATSRDKQGRQPQHF. The CDR3 DNA is TGTGCCACCAGCAGAGATAAGCAGGGCCGACAGCCCCAGCATTTT.

CDR3: CASSPSFADDEAFF. CDR3 bases: TGTGCCAGCTCACCTTCCTTTGCCGATGATGAAGCTTTCTTT. The chain employs TRBV18 and TRBJ1-1; D is undetermined. The CDR3 is 14 amino acids. The V and J ends lost 3 bases and 7 bases respectively, with 15 bases between them. Germline V gene lookup returns CDR1 KGHSH and CDR2 LQKENI.

The chain recombines TRBV6-6 with TRBJ2-2; tentative D call: TRBD1 (6 bases). The CDR3 sequence is 16 residues long. Per the germline V gene, CDR1 is MNHNY and CDR2 is SVGAGI (reference sequence). V lost 2 bases, J lost 7 bases, and 17 bases lay in between. The CDR3 is CASSYRLQGSNGELFF. DNA of the CDR3: TGTGCCAGCAGTTACCGACTACAGGGTTCGAACGGGGAGCTGTTTTTT.

This rearrangement joins TRBV7-2 to TRBJ2-3; D gene uncertain. This CDR3 has 15 amino acids. V was cut by 1 base and J by 1 base, with 9 bases left in between. CDR1 SGHTA and CDR2 FQGNSA come from the germline V gene. In nucleotides, the CDR3 is TGTGCCAGCAGCTTAGTTCCTAGGGGCACAGATACGCAGTATTTT. Translation: CASSLVPRGTDTQYF.

V gene TRBV7-2 combines with J gene TRBJ2-5, with D perhaps matching TRBD2 (5 bases). The CDR3 is 15 amino acids. Trimming shortened V by 1 base and J by 1 base, and 10 bases separated the two germline ends. In germline, CDR1 is SGHTA, CDR2 FQGNSA. The CDR3 DNA sequence: TGTGCCAGCAGCTTAGTTCGGGCGGGCCAAGAGACCCAGTACTTC. It is translated as CASSLVRAGQETQYF.

This clone showed up just once. This sequence joins TRBV10-3 and TRBJ1-1; D remains ambiguous. Germline-derived CDR1 and CDR2 are ENHRY and SYGVKD. This CDR3 has 13 residues. Trimming took off 4 bases at V and 2 bases at J, with 8 bases between the two ends. This chain's CDR3 is CAISGQANTEAFF. For the CDR3, the DNA is TGTGCCATCAGTGGTCAAGCTAACACTGAAGCTTTCTTT.

This chain connects TRBV27 to TRBJ2-5; unclear D gene. The CDR3 is 13 residues long. The germline V gene encodes CDR1 MNHEY and CDR2 SMNVEV (reference sequence). Trimming cost V 6 bases and J 0 bases, with 8 bases left between them. DNA of the CDR3: TGTGCCAGCAGGCCAGACAACCAAGAGACCCAGTACTTC. Protein: CASRPDNQETQYF.

The genes are TRBV21-1 and TRBJ1-2. TRBV21-1 is recorded as a pseudogene. The length of the CDR3 is 13 residues. As DNA, the CDR3 is TGTGCCAGCTTTCCCGGGACGTTGGCTGGCTACACCTTC. The encoded protein is CASFPGTLAGYTF.

This chain connects TRBV2 to TRBJ2-7; perhaps TRBD1 as D (6 bases). The CDR3 has 13 residues. The V gene's germline CDR1 is SNHLY and CDR2 FYNNEI. Trimming left V 7 bases short and J 6 bases short, with 16 bases between. CDR3 nucleotide sequence: TGTGCCAGCATACCACTACAGGGAACCGAGCAGTACTTC. This encodes CASIPLQGTEQYF.

The J gene is TRBJ2-7, the V gene TRBV10-3, with D hard to call. Trimming cost V 3 bases and J 2 bases, with 11 bases left between them. CDR3 length: 14 amino acids. Per the germline V gene, CDR1 is ENHRY and CDR2 is SYGVKD. CDR3 in amino acids: CAISELFWAYEQYF. The CDR3, as DNA: TGTGCCATCAGTGAACTTTTCTGGGCCTACGAGCAGTACTTC.

Concerning this clone: The same CDR3 arises from other DNA sequences in this sample as well. This sequence joins TRBV9 and TRBJ2-5, with TRBD2 as a possible D gene (6 bases). Germline CDR1 and CDR2: SGDLS and YYNGEE. The V end lost 0 bases, the J end lost 1 base, and 10 bases lay between the germline ends. The CDR3 loop spans 15 amino acids. CDR3 coding DNA: TGTGCCAGCAGCGTAGGGGGAGGAACCCAAGAGACCCAGTACTTC. It encodes CASSVGGGTQETQYF.

The chain uses TRBV19 and TRBJ2-7, with D unresolved. CDR3 length: 11 amino acids. In germline, CDR1 is LNHDA, CDR2 SQIVND (reference sequence). V was shortened by 3 bases and J by 5 bases, with 5 bases between the two germline ends. The CDR3 nucleotides are TGTGCCAGTAGTATCCAAGACGAGCAGTACTTC. This translates into CASSIQDEQYF.

Regarding this clone: The sample carries other DNA sequences with the same CDR3. The chain couples TRBV5-1 to TRBJ1-1; the D gene is possibly TRBD1 (5 bases). V shed 0 bases and J shed 5 bases, with 8 bases lying between them. The CDR3 totals 13 residues. Germline loops: CDR1 SGHRS, CDR2 YFSETQ. CDR3 DNA sequence: TGCGCCAGCAGCTTGGGAAAGGGGACTGAAGCTTTCTTT. Amino acid sequence: CASSLGKGTEAFF.

CDR3 sequence: CASSLAGRGRRPSYEQYF. The CDR3 DNA follows: TGTGCCAGCAGCTTAGCGGGCAGGGGGCGGAGACCCTCCTACGAGCAGTACTTC. The V call is TRBV11-2, the J call TRBJ2-7; 8 nucleotides agree with TRBD1. The V and J ends lost 1 base and 0 bases, in that order; junction bases with no gene match: 11. CDR3 length: 18 amino acids. Germline V gives CDR1 SGHAT, CDR2 FQNNGV.

As to this clone: At one end the junction does not follow the germline gene, possibly because of a read error. This chain links TRBV6-6 with TRBJ2-7; no reliable D call. The CDR3 spans 14 residues. Germline-derived CDR1 and CDR2 are MNHNY and SVGAGI (reference sequence). CDR3 DNA: TGTGCCAGCACCCACTTGGACGGCGGATACGGGCAGTACTTC. This codes for CASTHLDGGYGQYF.

In its sample, this clone was seen once. The rearrangement joins TRBV12-5 to TRBJ1-1; 8 bases align to TRBD1. The CDR3 contains 13 residues. Germline CDR1 is LGHNT and CDR2 is FRNRAP. V dropped 5 bases and J dropped 10; count of bases not matched to a gene: 9. The CDR3 sequence is CASGPQGAQGAFF. DNA of the CDR3: TGTGCTAGTGGTCCCCAGGGGGCCCAAGGAGCTTTCTTT.

This rearrangement joins TRBV9 to TRBJ2-1; D possibly corresponds to TRBD1 (5 bases). Germline values: CDR1 SGDLS, CDR2 YYNGEE. The CDR3 loop spans 16 amino acids. V lost 3 bases and J 5 bases, leaving 18 bases between the germline ends. CDR3 sequence reads: CASSARTLVIDNEQFF. The CDR3 DNA reads as TGTGCCAGCAGCGCAAGGACACTTGTAATTGACAATGAGCAGTTCTTC.

This clone has a single count. The chain's CDR3 is CASSPTGGTEAFF. The CDR3 region has the DNA TGTGCCAGCAGCCCGACAGGGGGCACTGAAGCTTTCTTT. J is TRBJ1-1 and V is TRBV6-6; 9 bases line up with TRBD1. This CDR3 has 13 amino acids. Germline CDR1 MNHNY, CDR2 SVGAGI (reference sequence). Trimming cost V 6 bases and J 4 bases; bases outside gene matches: 3.

The J gene is TRBJ2-3, the V gene TRBV6-5; D is unclear. The V end lost 4 bases, the J end lost 1 base, and 12 bases lay between the germline ends. The CDR3 runs 15 residues. Germline CDR1 and CDR2: MNHEY and SVGAGI. CDR3 amino acids: CASSSNKMGTDTQYF. CDR3 nucleotides: TGTGCCAGCAGTTCCAATAAAATGGGCACAGATACGCAGTATTTT.

The V gene is TRBV27, the J gene TRBJ2-7; the D is unclear. V was shortened by 5 bases and J by 2 bases, with 10 bases between the two germline ends. CDR1 and CDR2 (germline): MNHEY, SMNVEV (reference sequence). CDR3 size: 13 residues. The DNA of the CDR3 is TGTGCCAGCAGTGTGGCAGGCCCCTACGAGCAGTACTTC. It translates to CASSVAGPYEQYF.

J is TRBJ1-2 and V is TRBV7-2; 11 bases match TRBD1. The trim removed 4 bases at V and 8 bases at J, leaving 12 bases unmatched. Looked up from germline, CDR1 is SGHTA and CDR2 is FQGNSA. This CDR3 has 16 amino acids. The CDR3 DNA reads TGTGCCAGCAGCTCCTACGGGACAGGGGGTCCGGGAGGCTACACCTTC. Protein sequence: CASSSYGTGGPGGYTF.

This clone showed up just once. This rearrangement joins TRBV18 to TRBJ1-3; 7 bases fit TRBD1. The junction had 7 bases not matched to a gene; V was cut back by 2 bases and J by 0 bases. Germline V gene lookup returns CDR1 KGHSH and CDR2 LQKENI. The length of the CDR3 is 17 residues. The CDR3 region is CASSPKGGQSSGNTIYF. DNA for the CDR3: TGTGCCAGCTCACCAAAAGGGGGACAGTCCTCTGGAAACACCATATATTTT.

The V and J genes are TRBV7-3 and TRBJ2-1; 10 nucleotides line up with TRBD2. The germline V gene encodes CDR1 SGHTA and CDR2 FQGTGA. CDR3 size: 14 residues. V shed 3 bases and J 8 bases; nucleotides not matched to a gene: 4. CDR3 in amino acids: CASSFSGGADEQFF. The CDR3 nucleotides are TGTGCCAGCAGCTTCAGCGGGGGGGCCGATGAGCAGTTCTTC.

J is TRBJ2-2 and V is TRBV10-3; perhaps TRBD1 as D (6 bases). Trimming took 10 bases from V and 3 from J, leaving 15 bases between them. The length of the CDR3 is 14 residues. Germline CDR1 reads ENHRY; CDR2 reads SYGVKD. In DNA form, the CDR3 reads TGTGCCACTAAAGGGGACACTTACACCGGGGAGCTGTTTTTT. It is translated as CATKGDTYTGELFF.

J is TRBJ2-5 and V is TRBV7-3; D remains unclear. The CDR3 extends over 13 amino acids. Trimming removed 5 bases at V and 13 bases at J, with 20 bases between. CDR1 and CDR2 (germline): SGHTA, FQGTGA. The CDR3 loop is CASSPYTGETLYF. The CDR3 nucleotides are TGTGCCAGCAGCCCCTATACCGGAGAAACATTGTACTTC.